These 6 T cell receptor beta chains share one sample of origin, sequenced in a study of shared clonotypes between healthy human individuals. Method: immunoSEQ multiplex PCR; TCRdb's copy keeps in-frame clones and lacks some. Of 550,000 to 700,000 clones listed, around three quarters were seen once; the top ten hold around 1.8%. The sample was memory CD4+ T cells sorted from blood. The subset denotes: CD45RA-negative fraction. These receptors were obtained from a young woman in good health.

This chain joins TRBV28 and TRBJ1-1; no clear D gene. Trimming took off 3 bases at V and 0 bases at J, with 8 bases between the two ends. The CDR3 is 14 amino acids. The germline CDR1 and CDR2 sequences are MDHEN and SYDVKM. The CDR3 region is CASSFIRVNTEAFF. The CDR3 coding sequence is TGTGCCAGCAGTTTCATAAGGGTGAACACTGAAGCTTTCTTT.

This chain links TRBV7-9 with TRBJ2-7, with 8 bases identical to TRBD2. The CDR3 length is 15 residues. Germline CDR1 is SEHNR and CDR2 is FQNEAQ (reference sequence). With V trimmed by 3 bases and J by 5 bases, 9 bases remained unmatched. The CDR3 DNA sequence: TGTGCCAGCAGCTTCTCAGCGGGAGCTTTCCACGAGCAGTACTTC. Protein sequence: CASSFSAGAFHEQYF.

A note on this clone: A far larger clone is off by one base, so a read error is likely. Within the sample, other DNA sequences also encode this same CDR3. The chain uses TRBV7-9 and TRBJ1-1; D gene unclear. The CDR3 sequence is 14 residues long. Trimming removed 3 bases from V and 0 bases from J, with 8 bases in between. Per germline, CDR1 SEHNR and CDR2 FQNEAQ (reference sequence). CDR3 bases: TGTGCCAGCAGCTTGGGCAGTCTGAACACTGAAGCTTTCTTT. Its translation: CASSLGSLNTEAFF.

This clone appeared once. The chain uses TRBV19 and TRBJ2-1; the match to TRBD2 covers 7 bases. Trimming removed 3 bases from V and 6 bases from J; junction bases left unmatched: 8. Germline CDR1 and CDR2: LNHDA and SQIVND (reference sequence). CDR3 length: 15 residues. The CDR3 is CASSMGGGYRNEQFF. The CDR3 DNA is TGTGCCAGTAGTATGGGGGGAGGGTATCGCAATGAGCAGTTCTTC.

V gene TRBV11-2 combines with J gene TRBJ1-2; D is undetermined. The CDR3 runs to 12 residues. V shed 2 bases and J shed 5 bases, with 6 bases lying between them. The germline V gene encodes CDR1 SGHAT and CDR2 FQNNGV. The CDR3 bases are TGTGCCAGCAGCTTATCAGGATATGGCTACACCTTC. Encoded protein: CASSLSGYGYTF.

The table lists this clone with a few counts. The chain combines TRBV5-6 with TRBJ2-7; 8 bases align to TRBD2. CDR3 length: 16 amino acids. The germline V gene encodes CDR1 SGHDT and CDR2 YYEEEE. Unmatched junction bases numbered 12, after V lost 0 bases and J lost 7 bases. The CDR3 coding sequence is TGTGCCAGCAGCTTGGATATTAGCGGGACCATGGGAGAGCAGTACTTC. This sequence encodes CASSLDISGTMGEQYF.